The source of this T cell receptor beta chain is a study of blood T cell repertoires in COVID-19. There are a few counts of this clone. CDR1 is LNHDA and CDR2 is SQIVND in the germline V gene (reference sequence). V was pared by 6 bases and J by 4 bases, with 5 bases of the junction left unmatched. The CDR3 is 14 amino acids. This table comes from immunoSEQ multiplex PCR, and its TCRdb copy is limited to in-frame clones, with some not included. The repertoire holds 150,000 to 200,000 clones, roughly 80% seen once, with approximately 4.4% in the top ten. The sequence was obtained from a woman in her fifties or sixties who had recovered from COVID-19. What was sequenced was PBMCs or T cells enriched from blood (not recorded which). The rearrangement links TRBV19 to TRBJ1-2; 10 bases align to TRBD1. The DNA for the CDR3 is TGTGCCAGTAGCCGGGACAGGGGAGGCTATGGCTACACCTTC. Its translation is CASSRDRGGYGYTF.